A single sample is the source of the 16 T cell receptor beta chains below, sequenced in a study of shared clonotypes between healthy human individuals. TCRdb's copy holds only in-frame clones and misses some; the assay was immunoSEQ multiplex PCR. This sample carries roughly 700,000 clones, 74% of them seen once, and the ten largest clones take approximately 1.6%. The material sequenced was memory CD4+ T cells sorted from blood. Subset defined: CD45RA-negative fraction. These receptor sequences come from a woman between 25 and 40 years old in good health.

This clone was observed many times. V usage is TRBV4-1 and J usage is TRBJ2-7, with D tentatively TRBD2 (5 bases). This CDR3 comprises 14 residues. Germline V gene lookup returns CDR1 MGHRA and CDR2 YSYEKL. Trimming shortened V by 5 bases and J by 2 bases, and 13 bases separated the two germline ends. CDR3 amino acids: CASSMQLGTYEQYF. The DNA of the CDR3 is TGCGCCAGCAGCATGCAACTAGGAACCTACGAGCAGTACTTC.

This chain connects TRBV5-1 to TRBJ1-3; no clear D. Trimming removed 4 bases from V and 0 bases from J, with 20 bases in between. The CDR3 totals 18 residues. CDR1 and CDR2 (germline): SGHRS, YFSETQ. The CDR3 loop reads CASSSQDPRMSSGNTIYF. The DNA of the CDR3 is TGCGCCAGCAGCAGTCAGGACCCCCGGATGAGCTCTGGAAACACCATATATTTT.

In this sample, this clone turned up a few times. This chain connects TRBV5-1 to TRBJ2-1, with D possibly matching TRBD2 (8 bases). From germline, CDR1 is SGHRS and CDR2 YFSETQ. The CDR3 is made up of 15 amino acids. The V gene lost 4 bases and the J gene lost 4 bases, with 15 bases spanning the gap. CDR3 protein: CASSPGGTEYNEQFF. The DNA of the CDR3 is TGCGCCAGCAGCCCGGGAGGGACAGAGTACAATGAGCAGTTCTTC. The full variable domain, rest sourced from reference TRBV5-1 and TRBJ2-1, is KAGVTQTPRYLIKTRGQQVTLSCSPISGHRSVSWYQQTPGQGLQFLFEYFSETQRNKGNFPGRFSGRQFSNSRSEMNVSTLELGDSALYLCASSPGGTEYNEQFFGPGTRLTVL.

This chain connects TRBV18 to TRBJ2-1; tentatively, D is TRBD2 (5 bases). Germline CDR1 KGHSH, CDR2 LQKENI. Trimming took off 6 bases at V and 1 base at J, with 16 bases between the two ends. The CDR3 is made up of 16 amino acids. The CDR3 DNA reads TGTGCCAGCTCCCCCCCGGTAGTAGCGTCCTACAATGAGCAGTTCTTC. Amino acid sequence: CASSPPVVASYNEQFF. The entire variable domain, with the rest obtained from reference TRBV18 and TRBJ2-1, is as follows: NAGVMQNPRHLVRRRGQEARLRCSPMKGHSHVYWYRQLPEEGLKFMVYLQKENIIDESGMPKERFSAEFPKEGPSILRIQQVVRGDSAAYFCASSPPVVASYNEQFFGPGTRLTVL.

V and J are TRBV7-2 and TRBJ2-1, with D possibly matching TRBD2 (5 bases). V was pared by 2 bases and J by 8 bases, with 7 bases between. CDR3 length equals 12 residues. Germline V gives CDR1 SGHTA, CDR2 FQGNSA. The CDR3 sequence is CASSLRRDEQFF. DNA for the CDR3: TGTGCCAGCAGCTTAAGGCGGGATGAGCAGTTCTTC.

The chain employs TRBV6-5 and TRBJ1-4, with D possibly matching TRBD1 (6 bases). CDR1 MNHEY and CDR2 SVGAGI come from the germline V gene. The CDR3 is 14 amino acids. Trimming took off 2 bases at V and 7 bases at J, with 11 bases between the two ends. CDR3 sequence: CASSYARGSEKLFF. CDR3 sequence (DNA): TGTGCCAGCAGTTACGCCAGGGGAAGTGAAAAACTGTTTTTT.

The rearrangement links TRBV19 to TRBJ2-7, with D possibly being TRBD2 (5 bases). The J call may be in error: the DNA end matches TRBJ2-5 better. The CDR3 is made up of 14 amino acids. Germline CDR1 is LNHDA and CDR2 is SQIVND (reference sequence). CDR3 residues: CASSILGTGKTQYF. In DNA, the CDR3 is TGTGCCAGTAGTATCCTGGGAACGGGGAAGACCCAGTACTTC.

As concerns this clone: Different DNA sequences within this sample yield the same CDR3. The chain joins TRBV9 to TRBJ2-2; 8 bases are a match to TRBD2. Germline CDR1 SGDLS, CDR2 YYNGEE. This CDR3 comprises 15 residues. Germline trimming cut 2 bases from V and 5 bases from J; bases unmatched to any gene: 5. CDR3 bases: TGTGCCAGCAGCGTTCTAGCGGGTGGAACCGGGGAGCTGTTTTTT. It yields the protein CASSVLAGGTGELFF.

The chain carries TRBV28 and TRBJ2-6; D ambiguous. The V and J ends lost 6 bases and 4 bases respectively, with 13 bases between them. Germline V gives CDR1 MDHEN, CDR2 SYDVKM. CDR3 size: 15 residues. This CDR3 reads CASRGPYTGANVLTF. The CDR3 region has the DNA TGTGCCAGCAGAGGGCCGTATACCGGGGCCAACGTCCTGACTTTC.

The gene calls are TRBV7-9 and TRBJ2-6; a possible D gene is TRBD1 (6 bases). The germline gives CDR1 SEHNR, CDR2 FQNEAQ (reference sequence). V was shortened by 3 bases and J by 0 bases, with 12 bases between the two germline ends. The CDR3 has 17 residues. This chain's CDR3 is CASSFRTAASGANVLTF. CDR3 nucleotide sequence: TGTGCCAGCAGCTTCCGGACAGCAGCCTCTGGGGCCAACGTCCTGACTTTC.

This sequence joins TRBV5-6 and TRBJ2-5; D gene ambiguous. The germline V and J ends were trimmed by 2 bases and 7 bases, with 6 bases remaining between them. Per the germline V gene, CDR1 is SGHDT and CDR2 is YYEEEE. This CDR3 is built from 11 residues. The CDR3 region is CASSFGPTQYF. The CDR3 DNA follows: TGTGCCAGCAGCTTCGGTCCGACCCAGTACTTC.

A note on this clone: Since a much larger clone is just one base distant, this may be a read error. Other nucleotide sequences from this sample produce the same CDR3. The gene calls are TRBV27 and TRBJ2-7; D may be TRBD1 or TRBD2 (5 bases each). CDR1 and CDR2 from the germline V gene are MNHEY and SMNVEV (reference sequence). This CDR3 has 14 amino acids. Trimming removed 3 bases at V and 2 bases at J, with 11 bases between. CDR3 bases: TGTGCCAGCAGTTTTCGGGACGGACCCTACGAGCAGTACTTC. It translates to CASSFRDGPYEQYF.

This chain joins TRBV2 and TRBJ2-7; no definite D call. CDR1 SNHLY and CDR2 FYNNEI come from the germline V gene. The CDR3 extends over 15 amino acids. Trimming stripped 1 base from V and 2 bases from J, with 12 bases between. The CDR3 coding sequence is TGTGCCAGCAGTGAAGTAGCCTCTGGGGCCTACGAGCAGTACTTC. Amino acids: CASSEVASGAYEQYF.

The V gene is TRBV5-4, the J gene TRBJ2-7; 8 bases agree with TRBD2. V was pared by 2 bases and J by 4 bases, with 2 bases of the junction left unmatched. Germline CDR1 SGHNT, CDR2 YYREEE (reference sequence). The CDR3 contains 13 residues. The CDR3 sequence is CASSFEREYEQYF. CDR3 nucleotide sequence: TGTGCCAGCAGCTTTGAGCGGGAGTACGAGCAGTACTTC. Variable domain in full (rest from reference TRBV5-4 and TRBJ2-7): ETGVTQSPTHLIKTRGQQVTLRCSSQSGHNTVSWYQQALGQGPQFIFQYYREEENGRGNFPPRFSGLQFPNYSSELNVNALELDDSALYLCASSFEREYEQYFGPGTRLTVT.

The chain couples TRBV6-5 to TRBJ2-2; D gene unclear. Trimming cost V 5 bases and J 0 bases, with 10 bases left between them. Looked up from germline, CDR1 is MNHEY and CDR2 is SVGAGI. The CDR3 extends over 15 amino acids. CDR3 in amino acids: CASSLSGANTGELFF. The CDR3, as DNA: TGTGCCAGCAGTCTTTCGGGCGCGAACACCGGGGAGCTGTTTTTT.

The gene calls are TRBV7-8 and TRBJ2-3; D may match TRBD1 or TRBD2 (5 bases each). V lost 5 bases, J lost 2 bases, and 17 bases lay in between. This CDR3 region has 16 residues. Per the germline V gene, CDR1 is SGHVS and CDR2 is FQNEAQ. CDR3 coding DNA: TGTGCCAGCAGCCGCCGGACGGGACCATACACAGATACGCAGTATTTT. This encodes CASSRRTGPYTDTQYF.